This T cell receptor (beta chain) was found in a study of cytomegalovirus exposure and HLA in healthy donors. Regarding the study as a whole: Some public TCRs appeared in many individuals, while most sequences were rare.

The CDR3 is 14 residues long. V was pared by 4 bases and J by 4 bases, with 10 bases between. Germline-derived CDR1 and CDR2 are MNHEY and SMNVEV (reference sequence). TCRdb keeps only in-frame clones here, not all; method: immunoSEQ multiplex PCR. The repertoire includes some 210,000 clones, more than 75% of them detected once, and 2% to 2.5% sits in the top ten. On this clone: Its antigen is unknown.

This clonotype originated in a woman between 18 and 30 years old in good health and CMV-seropositive. The chain combines TRBV27 with TRBJ2-2; D perhaps matches TRBD1 (6 bases). The sample consisted of PBMCs. For the CDR3, the DNA is TGTGCCAGCAGTTGGGGGCGCGGCACCGGGGAGCTGTTTTTT. Its protein is CASSWGRGTGELFF.